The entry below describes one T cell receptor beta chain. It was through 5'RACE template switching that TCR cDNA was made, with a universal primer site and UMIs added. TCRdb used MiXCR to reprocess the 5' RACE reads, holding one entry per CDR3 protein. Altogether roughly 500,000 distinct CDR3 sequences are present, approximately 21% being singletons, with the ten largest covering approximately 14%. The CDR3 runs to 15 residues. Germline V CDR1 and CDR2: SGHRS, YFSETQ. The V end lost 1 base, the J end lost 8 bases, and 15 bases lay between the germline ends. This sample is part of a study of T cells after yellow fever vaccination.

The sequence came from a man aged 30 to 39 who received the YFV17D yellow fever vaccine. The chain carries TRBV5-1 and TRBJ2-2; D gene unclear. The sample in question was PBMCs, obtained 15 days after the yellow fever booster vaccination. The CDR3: CASSLQVVRVGELFF. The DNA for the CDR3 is TGCGCCAGCAGCTTGCAAGTGGTTCGGGTTGGGGAGCTGTTTTTT.